This paragraph reports one T cell receptor (beta chain). Per the original methods: Nucleated cell number was recorded as an estimate derived from reference gene primer amplification. Clones were sequenced by immunoSEQ multiplex PCR, and TCRdb holds only the in-frame ones, with some missing. The V and J calls and clone size are taken from that table; D and trimming were inferred from the DNA. Of roughly 100,000 clones listed, 79% are singletons. This entry is derived from a study of blood T cell repertoires in COVID-19. Study overall: COVID-19 samples, acute and convalescent, were from the United States, Italy and Spain. T cells, B-cell-depleted T cells, or PBMCs supplied cDNA or gDNA.

The CDR3 is 13 amino acids. Germline assignment: CDR1 SQVTM and CDR2 ANQGSEA. V lost 6 bases and J 4 bases, leaving 13 bases between the germline ends. This sequence originates from a woman aged 80 or over with active or convalescent COVID-19. The chain joins TRBV29-1 to TRBJ2-1, with a possible D match to TRBD2 (6 bases). Sequenced material: peripheral blood. CDR3 loop: CSVRGSGYNEQFF. In nucleotides, the CDR3 is TGCAGCGTCCGGGGTAGCGGATACAATGAGCAGTTCTTC.